These T cell receptor beta chains were read from a single sample in a study of blood T cell repertoires in COVID-19. This table comes from immunoSEQ multiplex PCR, and its TCRdb copy is limited to in-frame clones, with some not included. This sample has 250,000 or so clones, with approximately 86% found just once. The sample consisted of peripheral blood. These receptors all come from a woman aged 55-69 years with COVID-19, enrolled during active disease. CDR3s include the opening cysteine and the closing phenylalanine or tryptophan. The D gene is left open where the match is weak. Clone size is given for some rows only: seen once, a few or many times, or a class if the clone is expanded.

>.|TRBJ1-2|.|TRBV20-1
CGLGDGGYTF
TGCGGCCTAGGCGACGGGGGCTACACCTTC
>TRBD1|TRBJ1-5|.|TRBV19
CASSIAPRTGGGYSNQPQHF
TGTGCCAGTAGTATAGCTCCACGGACAGGGGGCGGGTATAGCAATCAGCCCCAGCATTTT
>TRBD1|TRBJ2-3|.|TRBV6-1
CASGDRGHTQYF
TGTGCCAGCGGTGACAGGGGGCATACGCAGTATTTT
>TRBD1|TRBJ1-1|.|TRBV5-4
CASSRSPGQGYTEAFF
TGTGCCAGCAGCCGTTCGCCCGGACAGGGTTACACTGAAGCTTTCTTT
>TRBD1|TRBJ1-3|.|TRBV30
CAWSKTGFNTIYF
TGTGCCTGGAGTAAGACAGGGTTTAACACCATATATTTT
>.|TRBJ1-5|.|TRBV6-6
CASSYVPWAQPQHF
TGTGCCAGCAGTTACGTCCCCTGGGCTCAGCCCCAGCATTTT
>TRBD1|TRBJ1-5|few|TRBV29-1
CSGRDRVRNQPQHF
TGCAGCGGGAGGGACAGGGTCCGAAATCAGCCCCAGCATTTT
>.|TRBJ1-1|.|TRBV9
CASSPPAGMNTEAFF
TGTGCCAGCAGCCCCCCGGCGGGAATGAACACTGAAGCTTTCTTT
>.|TRBJ1-5|.|TRBV7-9
CASSLDQGQPQHF
TGTGCCAGCAGCTTAGACCAGGGTCAGCCCCAGCATTTT
>TRBD2|TRBJ2-1|.|TRBV11-2
CASGPSGSYNEQFF
TGTGCCAGCGGGCCTAGCGGGAGCTACAATGAGCAGTTCTTC
>TRBD2|TRBJ2-3|.|TRBV5-7
CASSLAVGLATNTDTQYF
TGTGCCAGCAGCCTGGCCGTCGGACTAGCTACAAACACAGATACGCAGTATTTT
>TRBD2|TRBJ2-7|.|TRBV11-2
CASSLDPGLAGYEQYF
TGTGCCAGCAGCTTAGATCCTGGACTAGCGGGGTACGAGCAGTACTTC
>.|TRBJ1-1|.|TRBV5-1
CASSFTGAEAFF
TGCGCCAGCAGCTTCACGGGTGCTGAAGCTTTCTTT
>.|TRBJ1-5|.|TRBV6-2/TRBV6-3
CASSYNSAGSFNQPQHF
TGTGCCAGCAGTTACAATTCGGCAGGCTCTTTCAATCAGCCCCAGCATTTT
>TRBD1|TRBJ2-4|.|TRBV18
CASSPRSGTENIQYF
TGTGCCAGCTCACCAAGGTCCGGGACAGAAAACATTCAGTACTTC
>.|TRBJ1-1|.|TRBV19
CASSMHFEAFF
TGTGCCAGTAGTATGCACTTTGAAGCTTTCTTT
>TRBD2|TRBJ2-1|.|TRBV10-3
CAIAIDNSGRSGEQFF
TGTGCCATCGCAATTGATAATAGCGGGAGATCGGGTGAGCAGTTCTTC
>.|TRBJ1-2|.|TRBV5-6
CASSLSGFYGYTF
TGTGCCAGCAGCTTATCAGGCTTTTATGGCTACACCTTC
>.|TRBJ2-2|.|TRBV11-2
CASSIPGPQGGELFF
TGTGCCAGCAGCATACCGGGACCTCAGGGGGGGGAGCTGTTTTTT
>TRBD1|TRBJ1-2|.|TRBV6-4
CASSPGTGGGYGYTF
TGTGCCAGCAGTCCCGGGACAGGGGGTGGCTATGGCTACACCTTC
>.|TRBJ1-3|.|TRBV19
CASRTASSGNTIYF
TGTGCCAGTAGGACAGCGTCCTCTGGAAACACCATATATTTT
>TRBD1|TRBJ2-7|.|TRBV18
CASSSRLLVPGQVTYEQYF
TGTGCCAGCTCATCCCGTCTGCTCGTCCCGGGACAGGTGACCTACGAGCAGTACTTC
>.|TRBJ1-3|.|TRBV29-1
CSVAASGDTIYF
TGCAGCGTTGCAGCTTCGGGGGACACCATATATTTT
>TRBD1|TRBJ1-1|.|TRBV19
CASSIRGQGAEAFF
TGTGCCAGTAGTATCCGTGGACAGGGCGCTGAAGCTTTCTTT
>.|TRBJ2-7|.|TRBV14
CASSPEQVGEQYF
TGTGCCAGCAGCCCAGAACAGGTGGGCGAGCAGTACTTC
>TRBD2|TRBJ2-3|.|TRBV11-2
CASVPGLAATDTQYF
TGTGCCAGCGTACCGGGACTAGCGGCCACAGATACGCAGTATTTT
>.|TRBJ1-1|once|TRBV30
CAWSVTGHEAFF
TGTGCCTGGAGTGTAACAGGGCACGAAGCTTTCTTT
>.|TRBJ1-3|many|TRBV28
CASSTQGSGNTIYF
TGTGCCAGCAGTACCCAGGGATCTGGAAACACCATATATTTT
>TRBD1|TRBJ1-2|.|TRBV6-4
CASSDGQASYGYTF
TGTGCCAGCAGTGACGGACAGGCAAGCTATGGCTACACCTTC
>TRBD2|TRBJ2-7|.|TRBV3-1/TRBV3-2
CASSQSSGGTAEQYF
TGTGCCAGCAGCCAATCTTCGGGGGGGACGGCCGAGCAGTACTTC
>.|TRBJ2-3|.|TRBV2
CASSEAGALRPWTDTQYF
TGTGCCAGCAGTGAGGCGGGGGCACTACGACCTTGGACAGATACGCAGTATTTT
>.|TRBJ2-7|.|TRBV5-6
CASSRGTYEQYF
TGTGCCAGCAGCCGTGGCACCTACGAGCAGTACTTC
>.|TRBJ1-1|.|TRBV10-3
CAISWTPGTRNTEAFF
TGTGCCATCAGCTGGACCCCCGGGACAAGGAACACTGAAGCTTTCTTT
>.|TRBJ1-5|.|TRBV7-2
CASSLEFRNQPQHF
TGTGCCAGCAGCTTAGAGTTCAGGAATCAGCCCCAGCATTTT
>.|TRBJ2-2|.|TRBV24-1
CATSRPNTGELFF
TGTGCCACTAGCCGACCGAACACCGGGGAGCTGTTTTTT
>.|TRBJ1-1|.|TRBV5-4
CASSYTVGPEAFF
TGTGCCAGCAGCTACACGGTGGGCCCTGAAGCTTTCTTT
>TRBD2|TRBJ2-3|.|TRBV9
CASSGRLAGGGTDTQYF
TGTGCCAGCAGCGGAAGACTAGCGGGAGGGGGCACAGATACGCAGTATTTT
>TRBD1|TRBJ1-2|.|TRBV28
CASSVPTGVSYGYTF
TGTGCCAGCAGTGTACCGACAGGGGTCAGCTATGGCTACACCTTC
>.|TRBJ2-2|.|TRBV4-3
CASSQILGGNTGELFF
TGCGCCAGCAGCCAAATTCTAGGGGGAAACACCGGGGAGCTGTTTTTT
>.|TRBJ1-2|.|TRBV7-2
CASSRDAGVDGYTF
TGTGCCAGCAGCCGCGATGCAGGGGTGGATGGCTACACCTTC
>.|TRBJ2-5|few|TRBV4-2
CASSPQGRETQYF
TGTGCCAGCAGCCCACAGGGTCGGGAGACCCAGTACTTC
>.|TRBJ2-1|once|TRBV27
CATKWGEHNEQFF
TGTGCCACCAAGTGGGGGGAACACAATGAGCAGTTCTTC
>TRBD1|TRBJ1-1|.|TRBV30
CAWSVRGPGQKNTEAFF
TGTGCCTGGAGTGTAAGAGGACCGGGACAGAAAAACACTGAAGCTTTCTTT
>TRBD1|TRBJ2-7|.|TRBV11-3
CASSLHPPGTGGYEQYF
TGTGCCAGCAGCTTACACCCACCCGGGACAGGGGGCTACGAGCAGTACTTC
>.|TRBJ2-3|once|TRBV28
CASSVTTPDTQYF
TGTGCCAGCAGCGTAACAACGCCAGATACGCAGTATTTT
>.|TRBJ1-1|.|TRBV13
CASSPGRLNTEAFF
TGTGCCAGCAGCCCCGGGAGATTGAACACTGAAGCTTTCTTT
>TRBD1|TRBJ2-3|once|TRBV28
CASSPTIPRDRGRTDTQYF
TGTGCCAGCAGTCCAACCATACCCCGAGACAGGGGGCGGACAGATACGCAGTATTTT
>.|TRBJ1-2|once|TRBV30
CAWSVRRGVENYGYTF
TGTGCCTGGAGTGTACGACGCGGGGTTGAGAACTATGGCTACACCTTC
>.|TRBJ1-5|.|TRBV28
CASSRISGAPGQPQHF
TGTGCCAGCAGCCGTATCTCAGGGGCCCCGGGACAGCCCCAGCATTTT
>.|TRBJ2-3|.|TRBV11-2
CASSSTLGTQYF
TGTGCCAGCAGCTCCACCCTAGGTACGCAGTATTTT
>.|TRBJ1-1|.|TRBV4-2
CASSLRGWNTEAFF
TGTGCCAGCAGCCTCAGAGGATGGAACACTGAAGCTTTCTTT
>.|TRBJ2-2|.|TRBV5-1
CASSLVLAGELFF
TGCGCCAGCAGCTTGGTCCTAGCCGGGGAGCTGTTTTTT
>.|TRBJ1-1|.|TRBV14
CASSQSTGWNTEAFF
TGTGCCAGCAGCCAATCCACAGGGTGGAACACTGAAGCTTTCTTT
>TRBD1|TRBJ1-4|.|TRBV5-1
CASSVQGATNEKLFF
TGCGCCAGCAGCGTACAGGGGGCAACTAATGAAAAACTGTTTTTT
>TRBD1|TRBJ2-5|.|TRBV28
CASSFSGTVGEGETQYF
TGTGCCAGCAGTTTCTCCGGGACAGTGGGAGAGGGAGAGACCCAGTACTTC